Listed here are 6 T cell receptor beta chains from one sample, sequenced in a study of T cells after yellow fever vaccination. TCRdb re-derived calls from the 5' RACE reads in MiXCR, one entry per CDR3 protein. The repertoire has some 290,000 distinct CDR3 sequences, roughly a tenth of them found once; the top ten carry about 3.5%. The specimen was CD4+ T cells sorted from PBMCs, collected 45 days after the yellow fever booster vaccination. These TCRs come from a man between 18 and 29 years old who received the YFV17D yellow fever vaccine.

This clonotype turned up a few times. V usage is TRBV2 and J usage is TRBJ2-4; TRBD1 matches 10 bases. This CDR3 region has 14 residues. Germline CDR1 reads SNHLY; CDR2 reads FYNNEI. Losses at the gene ends were 4 bases for V and 9 bases for J; bases not matched to a gene: 6. The CDR3 region has the DNA TGTGCCAGCAGTGCCCAGACAGGGGGCGGCATTCAGTACTTC. It encodes CASSAQTGGGIQYF.

This clonotype was counted between two and nine times. V usage is TRBV6-5 and J usage is TRBJ2-5, with D perhaps matching TRBD2 (7 bases). This CDR3 is 16 amino acids long. The V gene lost 8 bases and the J gene lost 2 bases, with 21 bases spanning the gap. The V gene's germline CDR1 is MNHEY and CDR2 SVGAGI. This CDR3 reads CASGMGGASGQETQYF. CDR3 DNA: TGTGCCAGCGGAATGGGGGGGGCATCGGGTCAAGAGACCCAGTACTTC.

This clonotype was detected a few times. The rearrangement uses TRBV4-2 and TRBJ1-3, with D hard to call. Germline V gene sequence: CDR1 LGHNA, CDR2 YNFKEQ. V lost 1 base and J lost 2, with 12 bases in between. The CDR3 contains 16 residues. The CDR3 region has the DNA TGTGCCAGCAGCCAAGTCCAGAACCCGGCTGGAAACACCATATATTTT. As protein: CASSQVQNPAGNTIYF.

V gene TRBV5-1 combines with J gene TRBJ1-6, with 8 nucleotides matching TRBD1. The V and J ends lost 4 bases and 10 bases, in that order; junction bases with no gene match: 10. This CDR3 contains 15 residues. The germline gives CDR1 SGHRS, CDR2 YFSETQ. The CDR3 bases are TGCGCCAGCAGCACCTCGGACAGGGTTGGGTCACCCCTCCACTTT. Protein sequence: CASSTSDRVGSPLHF.

The genes are TRBV18 and TRBJ2-3, with 11 bases lining up with TRBD2. Germline V lookup: CDR1 KGHSH, CDR2 LQKENI. This CDR3 has 16 residues. J was trimmed by 6 bases and V by 2 bases; bases with no gene match: 7. The CDR3 here is CASSPASGGPGDTQYF. As DNA, the CDR3 is TGTGCCAGCTCACCAGCTAGCGGGGGGCCTGGTGATACGCAGTATTTT.

The table lists this clonotype with a few counts. The chain uses TRBV5-1 and TRBJ2-1, with 12 bases lining up with TRBD2. In germline, CDR1 is SGHRS, CDR2 YFSETQ. The CDR3 covers 17 residues. V dropped 0 bases and J dropped 2; count of bases not matched to a gene: 3. The CDR3 region is CASSLGTSGGPYNEQFF. For the CDR3, the DNA is TGCGCCAGCAGCTTGGGAACTAGCGGGGGGCCCTACAATGAGCAGTTCTTC.